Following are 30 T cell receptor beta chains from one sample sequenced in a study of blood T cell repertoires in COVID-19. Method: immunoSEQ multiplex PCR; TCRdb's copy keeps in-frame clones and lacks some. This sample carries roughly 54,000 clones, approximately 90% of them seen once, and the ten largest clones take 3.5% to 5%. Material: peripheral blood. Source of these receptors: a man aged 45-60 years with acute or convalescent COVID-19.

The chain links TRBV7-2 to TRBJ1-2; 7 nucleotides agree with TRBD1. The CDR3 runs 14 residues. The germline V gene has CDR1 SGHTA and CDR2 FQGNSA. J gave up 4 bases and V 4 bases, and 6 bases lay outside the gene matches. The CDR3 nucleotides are TGTGCCAGCAGCTATCCGGGACAGAGCTATGGCTACACCTTC. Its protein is CASSYPGQSYGYTF.

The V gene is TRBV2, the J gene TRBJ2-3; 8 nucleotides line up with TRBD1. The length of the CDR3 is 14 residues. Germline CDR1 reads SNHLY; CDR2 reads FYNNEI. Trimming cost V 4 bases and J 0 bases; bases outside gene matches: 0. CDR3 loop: CASSGTGSTDTQYF. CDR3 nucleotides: TGTGCCAGCAGTGGGACAGGGAGCACAGATACGCAGTATTTT.

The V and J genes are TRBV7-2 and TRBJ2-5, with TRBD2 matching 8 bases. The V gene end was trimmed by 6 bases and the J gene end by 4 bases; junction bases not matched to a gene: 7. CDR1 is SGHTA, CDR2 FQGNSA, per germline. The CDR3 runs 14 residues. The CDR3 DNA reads TGTGCCAGCAGTCTCACTAGCGGTGGAGAGACCCAGTACTTC. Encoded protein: CASSLTSGGETQYF.

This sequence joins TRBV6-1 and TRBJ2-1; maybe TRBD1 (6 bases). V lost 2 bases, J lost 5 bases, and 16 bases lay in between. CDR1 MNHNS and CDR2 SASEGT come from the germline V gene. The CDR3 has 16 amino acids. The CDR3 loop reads CASSERRWGTNNEQFF. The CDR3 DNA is TGTGCCAGCAGTGAAAGGCGGTGGGGGACAAACAATGAGCAGTTCTTC.

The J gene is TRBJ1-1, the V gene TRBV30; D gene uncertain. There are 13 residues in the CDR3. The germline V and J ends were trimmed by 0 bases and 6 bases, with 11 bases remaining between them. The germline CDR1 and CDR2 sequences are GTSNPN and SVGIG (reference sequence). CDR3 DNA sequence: TGTGCCTGGAGTGTACCGGGGAGTCCTGAAGCTTTCTTT. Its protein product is CAWSVPGSPEAFF.

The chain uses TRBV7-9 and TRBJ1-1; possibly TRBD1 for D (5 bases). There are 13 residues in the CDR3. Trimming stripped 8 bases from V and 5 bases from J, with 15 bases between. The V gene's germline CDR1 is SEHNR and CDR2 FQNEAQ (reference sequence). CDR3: CASGAVMGTEAFF. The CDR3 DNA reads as TGTGCCAGCGGGGCCGTGATGGGGACTGAAGCTTTCTTT.

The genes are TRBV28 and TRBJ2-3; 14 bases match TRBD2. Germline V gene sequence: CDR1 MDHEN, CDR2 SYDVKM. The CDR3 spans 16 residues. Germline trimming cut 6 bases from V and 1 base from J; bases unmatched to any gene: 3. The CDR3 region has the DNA TGTGCCAGCAGCCAGGGACTAGCGGGAGGCACAGATACGCAGTATTTT. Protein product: CASSQGLAGGTDTQYF.

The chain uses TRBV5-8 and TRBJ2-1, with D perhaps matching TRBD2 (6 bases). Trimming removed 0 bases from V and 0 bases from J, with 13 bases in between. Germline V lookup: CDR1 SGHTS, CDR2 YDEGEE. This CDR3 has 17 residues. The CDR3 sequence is CASSLASTSLSYNEQFF. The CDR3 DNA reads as TGTGCCAGCAGCTTGGCATCTACTAGCCTCTCCTACAATGAGCAGTTCTTC.

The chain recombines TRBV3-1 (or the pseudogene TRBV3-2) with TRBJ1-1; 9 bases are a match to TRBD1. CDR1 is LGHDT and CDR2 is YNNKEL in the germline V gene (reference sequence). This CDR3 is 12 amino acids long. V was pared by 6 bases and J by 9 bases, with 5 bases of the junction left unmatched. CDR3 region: CASSPDRGKAFF. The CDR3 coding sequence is TGTGCCAGCAGTCCTGACAGGGGGAAAGCTTTCTTT.

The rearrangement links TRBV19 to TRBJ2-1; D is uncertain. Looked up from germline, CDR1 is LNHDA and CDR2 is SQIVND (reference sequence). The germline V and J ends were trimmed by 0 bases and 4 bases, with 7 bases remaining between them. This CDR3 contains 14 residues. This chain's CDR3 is CASSIDGRYNEQFF. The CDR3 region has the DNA TGTGCCAGTAGTATAGACGGCAGGTACAATGAGCAGTTCTTC.

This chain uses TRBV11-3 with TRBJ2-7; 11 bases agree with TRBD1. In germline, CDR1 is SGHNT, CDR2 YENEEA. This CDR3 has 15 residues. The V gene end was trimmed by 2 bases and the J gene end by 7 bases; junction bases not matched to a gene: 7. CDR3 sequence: CASSLTGQGVGEQYF. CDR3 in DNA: TGTGCCAGCAGCTTAACGGGACAGGGGGTTGGGGAGCAGTACTTC.

The CDR3 here is CASSAGLYNEQFF. CDR3 nucleotide sequence: TGTGCCAGCAGCGCAGGACTTTACAATGAGCAGTTCTTC. The chain carries TRBV9 and TRBJ2-1; tentative D call: TRBD2 (5 bases). V lost 3 bases to trimming and J lost 4 bases, with 8 bases between them. The CDR3 runs to 13 residues. Germline CDR1 SGDLS, CDR2 YYNGEE.

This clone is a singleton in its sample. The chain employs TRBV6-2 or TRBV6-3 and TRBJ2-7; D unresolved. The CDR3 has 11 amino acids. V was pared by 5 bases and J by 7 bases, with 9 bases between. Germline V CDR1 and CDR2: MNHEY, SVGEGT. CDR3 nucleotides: TGTGCCAGCAGTCACCCCAGGGAGCAGTACTTC. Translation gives CASSHPREQYF.

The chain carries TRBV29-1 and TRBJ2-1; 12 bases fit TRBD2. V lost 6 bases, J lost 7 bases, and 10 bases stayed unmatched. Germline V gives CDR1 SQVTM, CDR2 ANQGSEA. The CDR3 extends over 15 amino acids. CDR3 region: CSVVGLAGSMNEQFF. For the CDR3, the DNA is TGCAGCGTGGTAGGACTAGCGGGAAGCATGAATGAGCAGTTCTTC.

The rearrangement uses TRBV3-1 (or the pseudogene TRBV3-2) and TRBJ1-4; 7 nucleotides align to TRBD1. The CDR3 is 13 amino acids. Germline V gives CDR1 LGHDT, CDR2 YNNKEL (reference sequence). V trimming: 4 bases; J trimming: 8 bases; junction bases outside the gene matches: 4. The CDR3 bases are TGTGCCAGCAGCCTGACAGGGAGAGAAAAACTGTTTTTT. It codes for CASSLTGREKLFF.

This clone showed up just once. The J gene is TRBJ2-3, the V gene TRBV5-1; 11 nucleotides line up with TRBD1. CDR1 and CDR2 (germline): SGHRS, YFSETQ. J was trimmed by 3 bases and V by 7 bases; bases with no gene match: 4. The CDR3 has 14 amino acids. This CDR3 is CASGGTGGTDTQYF. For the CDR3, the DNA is TGCGCCAGCGGAGGGACAGGGGGAACAGATACGCAGTATTTT.

Here the CDR3 reads CASSVGLAENEQFF. CDR3 DNA sequence: TGTGCCAGCAGCGTAGGACTAGCGGAGAATGAGCAGTTCTTC. The chain has TRBV9 and TRBJ2-1; 9 nucleotides agree with TRBD2. V shed 0 bases and J 7 bases; nucleotides not matched to a gene: 2. The CDR3 has 14 residues. In germline, CDR1 is SGDLS, CDR2 YYNGEE.

The DNA for the CDR3 is TGTGCCAGCAGCCCAAATAGCAATCAGCCCCAGCATTTT. Translation gives CASSPNSNQPQHF. V and J are TRBV9 and TRBJ1-5; D is unresolved. V was clipped by 4 bases and J by 0 bases, with 5 bases between them. This CDR3 spans 13 amino acids. Germline CDR1 is SGDLS and CDR2 is YYNGEE.

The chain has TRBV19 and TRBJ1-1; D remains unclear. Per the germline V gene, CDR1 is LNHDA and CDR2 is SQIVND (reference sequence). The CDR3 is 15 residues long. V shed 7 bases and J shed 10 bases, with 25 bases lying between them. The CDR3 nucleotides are TGTGCCAGTAACGGCCCGCGGTCATCCGTTATCGGAGCTTTCTTT. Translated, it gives CASNGPRSSVIGAFF.

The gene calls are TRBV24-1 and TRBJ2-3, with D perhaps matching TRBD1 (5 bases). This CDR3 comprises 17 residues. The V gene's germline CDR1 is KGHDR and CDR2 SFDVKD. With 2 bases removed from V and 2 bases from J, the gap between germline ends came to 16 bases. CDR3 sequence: CATSDSRTPGPTDTQYF. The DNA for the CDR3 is TGTGCCACCAGTGATTCACGGACACCCGGGCCCACAGATACGCAGTATTTT.

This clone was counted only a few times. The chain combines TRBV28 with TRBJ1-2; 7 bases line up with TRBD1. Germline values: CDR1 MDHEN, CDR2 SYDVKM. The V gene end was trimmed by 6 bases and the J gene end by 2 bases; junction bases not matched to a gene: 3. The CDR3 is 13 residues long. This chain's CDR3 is CASSPGQNYGYTF. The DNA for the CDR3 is TGTGCCAGCAGCCCGGGACAGAACTATGGCTACACCTTC.

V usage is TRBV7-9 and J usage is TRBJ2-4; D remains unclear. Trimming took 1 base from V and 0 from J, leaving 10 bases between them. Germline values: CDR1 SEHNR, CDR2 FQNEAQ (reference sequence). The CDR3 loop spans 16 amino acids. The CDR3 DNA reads TGTGCCAGCAGCTTAGACGCTTTACTAGCCAAAAACATTCAGTACTTC. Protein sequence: CASSLDALLAKNIQYF.

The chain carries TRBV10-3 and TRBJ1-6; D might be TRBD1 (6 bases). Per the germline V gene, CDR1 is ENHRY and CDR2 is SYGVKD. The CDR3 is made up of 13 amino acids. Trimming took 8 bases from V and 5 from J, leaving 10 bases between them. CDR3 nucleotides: TGTGCCATCCAGGGGTTCGATAATTCACCCCTCCACTTT. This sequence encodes CAIQGFDNSPLHF.

The CDR3, as DNA: TGTGCCAGTAGGGACAGGGGATCGCGCAATCAGCCCCAGCATTTT. Translating gives CASRDRGSRNQPQHF. The chain combines TRBV19 with TRBJ1-5; 9 bases fit TRBD1. Germline CDR1 LNHDA, CDR2 SQIVND (reference sequence). Trimming at V came to 6 bases and at J to 2 bases, leaving 5 bases not matched to a gene. The CDR3 is 15 residues long. Complete variable domain (other parts from reference TRBV19 and TRBJ1-5): DGGITQSPKYLFRKEGQNVTLSCEQNLNHDAMYWYRQDPGQGLRLIYYSQIVNDFQKGDIAEGYSVSREKKESFPLTVTSAQKNPTAFYLCASRDRGSRNQPQHFGDGTRLSIL.

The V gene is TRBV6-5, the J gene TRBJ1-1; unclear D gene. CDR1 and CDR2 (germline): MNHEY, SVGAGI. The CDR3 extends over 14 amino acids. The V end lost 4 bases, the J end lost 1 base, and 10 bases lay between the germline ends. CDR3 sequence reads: CASSFHRGNTEAFF. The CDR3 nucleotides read TGTGCCAGCAGTTTCCACCGAGGGAACACTGAAGCTTTCTTT.

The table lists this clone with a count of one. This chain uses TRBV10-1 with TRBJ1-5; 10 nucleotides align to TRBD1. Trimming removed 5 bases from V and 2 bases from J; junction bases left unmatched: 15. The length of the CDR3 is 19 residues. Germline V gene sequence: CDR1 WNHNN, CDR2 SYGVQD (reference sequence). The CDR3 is CASSRTLGQGTGGNQPQHF. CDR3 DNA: TGCGCCAGCAGTCGGACCTTGGGACAGGGGACTGGAGGCAATCAGCCCCAGCATTTT.

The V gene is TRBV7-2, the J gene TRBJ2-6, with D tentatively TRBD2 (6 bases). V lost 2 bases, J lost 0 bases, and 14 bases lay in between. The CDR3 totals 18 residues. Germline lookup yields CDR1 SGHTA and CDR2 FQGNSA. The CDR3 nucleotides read TGTGCCAGCAGCTTAAGGAGCGGGTTCCCCTCTGGGGCCAACGTCCTGACTTTC. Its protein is CASSLRSGFPSGANVLTF.

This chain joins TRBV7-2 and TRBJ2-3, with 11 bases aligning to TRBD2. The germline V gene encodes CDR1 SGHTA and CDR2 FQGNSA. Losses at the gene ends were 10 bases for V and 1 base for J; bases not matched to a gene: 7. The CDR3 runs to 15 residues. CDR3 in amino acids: CAISGTSGRTDTQYF. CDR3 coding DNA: TGTGCCATTAGTGGGACTAGCGGCCGCACAGATACGCAGTATTTT.

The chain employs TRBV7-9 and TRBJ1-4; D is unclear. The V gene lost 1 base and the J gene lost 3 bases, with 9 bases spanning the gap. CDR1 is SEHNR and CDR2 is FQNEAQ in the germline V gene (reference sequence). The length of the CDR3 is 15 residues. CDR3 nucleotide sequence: TGTGCCAGCAGCTTAGGCAGGACTGCTAATGAAAAACTGTTTTTT. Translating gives CASSLGRTANEKLFF.

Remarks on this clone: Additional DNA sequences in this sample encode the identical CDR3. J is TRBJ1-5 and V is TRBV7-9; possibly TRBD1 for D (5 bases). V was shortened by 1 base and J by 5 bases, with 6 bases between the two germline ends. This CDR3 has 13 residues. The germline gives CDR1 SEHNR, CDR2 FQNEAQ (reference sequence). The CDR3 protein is CASSLGGDQPQHF. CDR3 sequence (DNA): TGTGCCAGCAGCTTAGGGGGGGATCAGCCCCAGCATTTT. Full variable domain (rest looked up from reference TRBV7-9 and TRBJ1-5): DTGVSQNPRHKITKRGQNVTFRCDPISEHNRLYWYRQTLGQGPEFLTYFQNEAQLEKSRLLSDRFSAERPKGSFSTLEIQRTEQGDSAMYLCASSLGGDQPQHFGDGTRLSIL.